A single sample gave rise to the 32 T cell receptor beta chains below, sequenced in a study of blood T cell repertoires in COVID-19 (dated by TCRdb to about 2020). Receptor libraries were prepared by the immunoSEQ multiplex PCR assay. TCRdb re-hosts the immuneACCESS table, in-frame sequences only. Its copies lack some clones; in the studies checked, an unresolved V gene accounts for under half of them, and the cause for the rest is not known. This sample gives some 200,000 clones in total; about 82% of them show up just once. Of the sample, about 2.4% is held by the ten largest clones. Sequencing was performed on peripheral blood. The receptors come from a woman in her 70s with COVID-19, enrolled during active disease.

This chain uses TRBV9 with TRBJ2-1, with 11 positions matching TRBD2. The germline CDR1 and CDR2 sequences are SGDLS and YYNGEE. J was trimmed by 0 bases and V by 3 bases; bases with no gene match: 11. The CDR3 length is 19 residues. The CDR3 loop is CASSASELAGASSYNEQFF. The CDR3, as DNA: TGTGCCAGCAGCGCCTCCGAACTAGCGGGAGCGAGCTCCTACAATGAGCAGTTCTTC.

This clone was recorded a few times. This rearrangement joins TRBV30 to TRBJ1-6; D not certain. The germline V gene encodes CDR1 GTSNPN and CDR2 SVGIG (reference sequence). Trimming cost V 4 bases and J 11 bases, with 18 bases left between them. The CDR3 totals 14 residues. The CDR3 is CAWTRRRSGTPLHF. CDR3 bases: TGTGCCTGGACAAGAAGACGGTCGGGTACACCCCTCCACTTT.

The sample holds one count of this clone. The chain links TRBV7-2 to TRBJ1-3; TRBD1 matches 8 bases. The germline V gene has CDR1 SGHTA and CDR2 FQGNSA. The J segment lost 0 bases and the V segment lost 3 bases, leaving 7 bases of the junction unmatched. The CDR3 is 17 residues long. CDR3 in amino acids: CASSLEGQVLSGNTIYF. The CDR3 nucleotides are TGTGCCAGCAGCTTGGAGGGACAGGTCCTCTCTGGAAACACCATATATTTT.

The chain employs TRBV7-3 and TRBJ1-2; TRBD1 matches 9 bases. Losses at the gene ends were 0 bases for V and 5 bases for J; bases not matched to a gene: 1. This CDR3 spans 14 amino acids. The germline CDR1 and CDR2 sequences are SGHTA and FQGTGA. The chain's CDR3 is CASSLTGQGYGYTF. The DNA of the CDR3 is TGTGCCAGCAGCTTAACGGGACAGGGTTATGGCTACACCTTC.

The chain recombines TRBV25-1 with TRBJ2-2; possibly TRBD2 for D (7 bases). The germline V and J ends were trimmed by 6 bases and 3 bases, with 11 bases remaining between them. The CDR3 covers 14 residues. Germline V CDR1 and CDR2: MGHDK, SYGVNS. CDR3 sequence reads: CASSQGRDTGELFF. In nucleotides, the CDR3 is TGTGCCAGCAGCCAGGGGAGGGACACCGGGGAGCTGTTTTTT. The variable domain in full, completed from reference TRBV25-1 and TRBJ2-2, reads EADIYQTPRYLVIGTGKKITLECSQTMGHDKMYWYQQDPGMELHLIHYSYGVNSTEKGDLSSESTVSRIRTEHFPLTLESARPSHTSQYLCASSQGRDTGELFFGEGSRLTVL.

The CDR3 here is CASSFLMTGTSSYEQYF. The CDR3 DNA sequence: TGTGCCAGCAGCTTCCTGATGACAGGGACAAGCTCCTACGAGCAGTACTTC. The rearrangement uses TRBV11-2 and TRBJ2-7; 7 bases are shared with TRBD1. CDR1 and CDR2 from the germline V gene are SGHAT and FQNNGV. The J segment lost 0 bases and the V segment lost 3 bases, leaving 11 bases of the junction unmatched. This CDR3 has 17 residues.

For this clone: Germline is not matched at one junction end, which may reflect a read error. The chain carries TRBV5-1 and TRBJ1-1; 10 bases agree with TRBD1. Germline V gene lookup returns CDR1 SGHRS and CDR2 YFSETQ. The CDR3 sequence is 13 residues long. CDR3 DNA sequence: TGCGCCAGCAGCTTGGGGGACAGGGGAAAGGGTGACTTT. This gives the protein CASSLGDRGKGDF.

This sequence joins TRBV6-4 and TRBJ2-3; 8 bases align to TRBD2. The CDR3 is 15 amino acids. V was pared by 3 bases and J by 3 bases, with 5 bases of the junction left unmatched. The germline CDR1 and CDR2 sequences are MRHNA and SNTAGT. The DNA of the CDR3 is TGTGCCAGCAGTGATTCCGGGAGGGGGACAGATACGCAGTATTTT. It is translated as CASSDSGRGTDTQYF.

The V gene is TRBV5-1, the J gene TRBJ1-5; TRBD1 is a possible D gene (6 bases). Trimming removed 4 bases at V and 0 bases at J, with 11 bases between. CDR3 size: 15 residues. From germline, CDR1 is SGHRS and CDR2 YFSETQ. CDR3 coding DNA: TGCGCCAGCAGCCGGGGGGACAATAGCAATCAGCCCCAGCATTTT. Protein product: CASSRGDNSNQPQHF.

This clone was detected only once. The chain recombines TRBV6-5 with TRBJ1-1; D possibly corresponds to TRBD1 (5 bases). The CDR3 spans 14 residues. Trimming stripped 2 bases from V and 4 bases from J, with 11 bases between. Germline loops: CDR1 MNHEY, CDR2 SVGAGI. DNA for the CDR3: TGTGCCAGCAGTTACGTATCGGGGGGCACTGAAGCTTTCTTT. This encodes CASSYVSGGTEAFF.

V and J are TRBV7-2 and TRBJ1-2; no clear D gene. Looked up from germline, CDR1 is SGHTA and CDR2 is FQGNSA. V shed 0 bases and J shed 8 bases, with 10 bases lying between them. The CDR3 spans 13 residues. CDR3 bases: TGTGCCAGCAGCTTAGCAGTCTCCGGGGGCTACACCTTC. Its translation: CASSLAVSGGYTF.

The rearrangement links TRBV7-9 to TRBJ1-1; TRBD1 is a possible D gene (6 bases). Germline values: CDR1 SEHNR, CDR2 FQNEAQ (reference sequence). The CDR3 runs 14 residues. The V and J ends lost 5 bases and 3 bases respectively, with 13 bases between them. The CDR3 nucleotides are TGTGCCAGCAGCAACAGGGTCTCGGACACTGAAGCTTTCTTT. Its protein product is CASSNRVSDTEAFF.

The rearrangement joins TRBV10-3 to TRBJ2-7; 7 bases align to TRBD1. The CDR3 length is 13 residues. The V segment lost 7 bases and the J segment 3 bases; nucleotides outside the gene matches: 6. The germline V gene has CDR1 ENHRY and CDR2 SYGVKD. The CDR3 DNA sequence: TGTGCCATCACTAGGGACAGCGACTACGAGCAGTACTTC. It yields the protein CAITRDSDYEQYF.

This chain uses TRBV3-1 (or the pseudogene TRBV3-2) with TRBJ1-2; D uncertain. This CDR3 is built from 15 residues. From germline, CDR1 is LGHDT and CDR2 YNNKEL (reference sequence). With 0 bases removed from V and 0 bases from J, the gap between germline ends came to 8 bases. The CDR3 bases are TGTGCCAGCAGCCAAGAATTTCCGGCTAACTATGGCTACACCTTC. Translation: CASSQEFPANYGYTF.

The rearrangement links TRBV5-4 to TRBJ1-2, with TRBD1 identical over 7 bases. Per the germline V gene, CDR1 is SGHNT and CDR2 is YYREEE (reference sequence). V gave up 5 bases and J gave up 7 bases; unmatched junction bases: 2. This CDR3 has 11 residues. CDR3 coding DNA: TGTGCCAGCAGTGACAGGGCTGGCTACACCTTC. Protein sequence: CASSDRAGYTF.

V usage is TRBV11-3 and J usage is TRBJ2-5; 7 positions match TRBD2. CDR1 and CDR2 (germline): SGHNT, YENEEA. The CDR3 runs to 15 residues. V shed 4 bases, J shed 5 bases, and the junction held 10 bases outside the gene matches. In DNA, the CDR3 is TGTGCCAGCAGCTCGACCGGGACTACATTTGAGACCCAGTACTTC. It is translated as CASSSTGTTFETQYF.

In this sample, this clone turned up once. The chain uses TRBV7-2 and TRBJ2-7, with TRBD1 as a possible D gene (5 bases). V gave up 5 bases and J gave up 1 base, with 15 bases separating them. This CDR3 has 15 amino acids. CDR1 SGHTA and CDR2 FQGNSA come from the germline V gene. The CDR3 coding sequence is TGTGCCAGCAGCAAAAACCGACAGAAATCCTACGAGCAGTACTTC. Its translation is CASSKNRQKSYEQYF.

The genes are TRBV11-2 and TRBJ2-7; weak D call: TRBD2 (5 bases). V was shortened by 3 bases and J by 9 bases, with 15 bases between the two germline ends. Per the germline V gene, CDR1 is SGHAT and CDR2 is FQNNGV. This CDR3 is built from 13 residues. The CDR3 DNA is TGTGCCAGCAGCTTTCTAAGCGGCGCGCCGCAGTACTTC. Protein product: CASSFLSGAPQYF.

The chain carries TRBV6-5 and TRBJ1-2; 7 nucleotides align to TRBD1. The CDR3 extends over 12 amino acids. CDR1 and CDR2 from the germline V gene are MNHEY and SVGAGI. Unmatched junction bases numbered 2, after V lost 6 bases and J lost 4 bases. CDR3 nucleotide sequence: TGTGCCAGCAGCACAGGGGTCTATGGCTACACCTTC. Residues: CASSTGVYGYTF.

This clone was recorded once. The rearrangement joins TRBV7-9 to TRBJ1-6; D is perhaps TRBD1 (5 bases). V lost 5 bases, J lost 14 bases, and 19 bases lay in between. In germline, CDR1 is SEHNR, CDR2 FQNEAQ (reference sequence). The CDR3 extends over 14 amino acids. The CDR3 sequence: CASSEVSIRDSLHF. Written as DNA, the CDR3 is TGTGCCAGCAGCGAGGTATCGATCAGGGATTCCCTCCACTTT. Full variable domain (missing parts from reference TRBV7-9 and TRBJ1-6): DTGVSQNPRHKITKRGQNVTFRCDPISEHNRLYWYRQTLGQGPEFLTYFQNEAQLEKSRLLSDRFSAERPKGSFSTLEIQRTEQGDSAMYLCASSEVSIRDSLHFGNGTRLTVT.

This clone was picked up a small number of times. The chain links TRBV19 to TRBJ1-5; TRBD1 might be the D (6 bases). Germline V CDR1 and CDR2: LNHDA, SQIVND (reference sequence). The CDR3 length is 16 residues. V was pared by 2 bases and J by 1 base, with 12 bases between. In nucleotides, the CDR3 is TGTGCCAGTAGTATAATGACAGGAGGAAGCAATCAGCCCCAGCATTTT. Protein: CASSIMTGGSNQPQHF.

J is TRBJ1-6 and V is TRBV7-2, with TRBD1 as a possible D gene (6 bases). V lost 5 bases, J lost 3 bases, and 11 bases lay in between. The germline CDR1 and CDR2 sequences are SGHTA and FQGNSA. The CDR3 totals 15 residues. This chain's CDR3 is CASSKGQFYNSPLHF. In DNA form, the CDR3 reads TGTGCCAGCAGCAAAGGACAGTTCTATAATTCACCCCTCCACTTT.

This chain links TRBV2 with TRBJ1-2, with 10 bases lining up with TRBD1. V shed 6 bases and J 3 bases; nucleotides not matched to a gene: 4. The CDR3 is 14 amino acids. Germline values: CDR1 SNHLY, CDR2 FYNNEI. The CDR3 sequence is CASRTGGPYYGYTF. In nucleotides, the CDR3 is TGTGCCAGCAGGACAGGGGGCCCCTACTATGGCTACACCTTC.

This clone was seen a few times. The chain carries TRBV6-4 and TRBJ2-1; 10 bases are shared with TRBD2. From germline, CDR1 is MRHNA and CDR2 SNTAGT. The CDR3 has 15 amino acids. Trimming cost V 6 bases and J 8 bases; bases outside gene matches: 10. In DNA form, the CDR3 reads TGTGCCAGCAGCGATATAGCGGGAGGAGGCGATGAGCAGTTCTTC. Translating gives CASSDIAGGGDEQFF.

This chain links TRBV6-5 with TRBJ1-6; perhaps TRBD1 as D (6 bases). The germline CDR1 and CDR2 sequences are MNHEY and SVGAGI. V was shortened by 7 bases and J by 8 bases, with 18 bases between the two germline ends. The CDR3 totals 15 residues. As DNA, the CDR3 is TGTGCCAGCACGGTCTCGGTAGGGGGTTATTCACCCCTCCACTTT. It yields the protein CASTVSVGGYSPLHF.

The chain uses TRBV6-5 and TRBJ1-1, with 8 bases that match TRBD1. There are 15 residues in the CDR3. From germline, CDR1 is MNHEY and CDR2 SVGAGI. The junction had 3 bases not matched to a gene; V was cut back by 2 bases and J by 1 base. The CDR3 is CASSYPGQENTEAFF. Here the CDR3 DNA reads TGTGCCAGCAGTTACCCGGGACAGGAGAACACTGAAGCTTTCTTT.

The rearrangement joins TRBV12-5 to TRBJ2-1; D remains unclear. The CDR3 runs 14 residues. Trimming took off 1 base at V and 6 bases at J, with 10 bases between the two ends. The germline V gene has CDR1 LGHNT and CDR2 FRNRAP. The CDR3 loop is CASGLGSQANEQFF. In DNA, the CDR3 is TGTGCTAGTGGTTTGGGGTCTCAGGCCAATGAGCAGTTCTTC.

The table lists this clone with a count of one. The chain combines TRBV5-6 with TRBJ1-2; 8 bases are shared with TRBD1. This CDR3 has 17 residues. Germline V gene lookup returns CDR1 SGHDT and CDR2 YYEEEE. The V and J ends lost 4 bases and 4 bases, in that order; junction bases with no gene match: 15. DNA of the CDR3: TGTGCCAGCAGCACCTCCCGCGCAGGGGGCGCAGGCTATGGCTACACCTTC. Its translation: CASSTSRAGGAGYGYTF.

This clone was detected once. The chain joins TRBV6-5 to TRBJ1-1, with 7 positions matching TRBD1. The CDR3 is 12 amino acids. The V and J ends lost 5 bases and 11 bases, in that order; junction bases with no gene match: 8. Germline lookup yields CDR1 MNHEY and CDR2 SVGAGI. This chain's CDR3 is CASSRRQGEAFF. CDR3 coding DNA: TGTGCCAGCAGTCGACGACAGGGTGAGGCTTTCTTT.

J is TRBJ1-1 and V is TRBV7-8; a possible D gene is TRBD1 (5 bases). V was trimmed by 6 bases and J by 5 bases, leaving 22 bases between them. The germline CDR1 and CDR2 sequences are SGHVS and FQNEAQ. The CDR3 spans 16 residues. The CDR3 nucleotides read TGTGCCAGCAGATCAGAGCTGCGACAGCCCTCAACTGAAGCTTTCTTT. Translating it yields CASRSELRQPSTEAFF.

The gene calls are TRBV7-2 and TRBJ2-1; no definite D call. This CDR3 has 12 amino acids. V lost 6 bases and J lost 5, with 8 bases in between. Germline CDR1 is SGHTA and CDR2 is FQGNSA. Here the CDR3 reads CASRGRNNEQFF. CDR3 DNA sequence: TGTGCCAGCAGGGGCAGGAACAATGAGCAGTTCTTC.

This sequence joins TRBV10-3 and TRBJ1-5; 10 bases match TRBD1. Germline trimming cut 3 bases from V and 0 bases from J; bases unmatched to any gene: 11. The CDR3 runs 19 residues. In germline, CDR1 is ENHRY, CDR2 SYGVKD. The CDR3: CAISDRTGGGRGSNQPQHF. The CDR3, as DNA: TGTGCCATCAGTGACAGGACAGGGGGGGGGAGAGGTAGCAATCAGCCCCAGCATTTT.